One and the same sample provided the 14 T cell receptor beta chains below, sequenced in a study of T cells after yellow fever vaccination. TCRdb re-derived calls from the 5' RACE reads in MiXCR, one entry per CDR3 protein. The sample has a few hundred thousand distinct CDR3 sequences; around 4.1% are singletons. The sequences come from PBMCs, collected 5 days after the yellow fever booster vaccination. These receptors were collected from a man younger than 30 who received the YFV17D yellow fever vaccine.

The chain uses TRBV10-3 and TRBJ1-5, with 10 bases fitting TRBD1. This CDR3 region has 14 residues. The trim removed 10 bases at V and 8 bases at J, leaving 11 bases unmatched. CDR1 is ENHRY and CDR2 is SYGVKD in the germline V gene. The CDR3 DNA reads TGTGCCACGCGGGACAGGGGTTTGGAGGAGCCCCAGCATTTT. This translates into CATRDRGLEEPQHF.

The chain joins TRBV5-1 to TRBJ2-6; 7 nucleotides align to TRBD1. This CDR3 is 17 amino acids long. Germline lookup yields CDR1 SGHRS and CDR2 YFSETQ. The junction had 5 bases not matched to a gene; V was cut back by 2 bases and J by 0 bases. CDR3 in amino acids: CASSLQGSPSGANVLTF. The CDR3 nucleotides read TGCGCCAGCAGCTTACAGGGGAGCCCCTCTGGGGCCAACGTCCTGACTTTC.

There are a few counts of this clonotype. V is TRBV9 and J is TRBJ2-2, with D possibly TRBD2 on 6 matching bases. From germline, CDR1 is SGDLS and CDR2 YYNGEE. This CDR3 region has 15 residues. Trimming removed 2 bases at V and 0 bases at J, with 8 bases between. CDR3 in DNA: TGTGCCAGCAGCGTGCTAGCGACGAACACCGGGGAGCTGTTTTTT. The encoded protein is CASSVLATNTGELFF. Full variable domain (rest looked up from reference TRBV9 and TRBJ2-2): DSGVTQTPKHLITATGQRVTLRCSPRSGDLSVYWYQQSLDQGLQFLIQYYNGEERAKGNILERFSAQQFPDLHSELNLSSLELGDSALYFCASSVLATNTGELFFGEGSRLTVL.

CDR3 nucleotides: TGTGCCAGCAGACCTAGCCGGGACACCCAAGAGACCCAGTACTTC. Protein product: CASRPSRDTQETQYF. V gene TRBV2 combines with J gene TRBJ2-5; D perhaps matches TRBD1 (6 bases). Trimming took off 6 bases at V and 1 base at J, with 15 bases between the two ends. Per germline, CDR1 SNHLY and CDR2 FYNNEI. CDR3 size: 15 residues. Combining the CDR3 with reference TRBV2 and TRBJ2-5 gives the whole variable domain EPEVTQTPSHQVTQMGQEVILRCVPISNHLYFYWYRQILGQKVEFLVSFYNNEISEKSEIFDDQFSVERPDGSNFTLKIRSTKLEDSAMYFCASRPSRDTQETQYFGPGTRLLVL.

This clonotype was counted at least ten times. The chain is built from TRBV12-5 and TRBJ2-5; 10 bases match TRBD2. Germline V gene sequence: CDR1 LGHNT, CDR2 FRNRAP. Trimming removed 5 bases from V and 2 bases from J; junction bases left unmatched: 11. This CDR3 contains 17 residues. CDR3 bases: TGTGCTAGTGGTGACATTAGCGGGGGGCCCCTGCAAGAGACCCAGTACTTC. This translates into CASGDISGGPLQETQYF.

This clonotype showed up many times. V usage is TRBV5-1 and J usage is TRBJ1-1; D is possibly TRBD1 (6 bases). V dropped 1 base and J dropped 1 base, with 8 bases sitting between them. Per the germline V gene, CDR1 is SGHRS and CDR2 is YFSETQ. This CDR3 is built from 14 residues. The CDR3 DNA sequence: TGCGCCAGCAGCTTGACAGGGAGGAACACTGAAGCTTTCTTT. Its protein product is CASSLTGRNTEAFF.

The V gene is TRBV12-3 or TRBV12-4, the J gene TRBJ1-1, with 10 bases matching TRBD1. V shed 6 bases, J shed 7 bases, and the junction held 5 bases outside the gene matches. CDR3 length: 13 residues. The CDR3 nucleotides read TGTGCCAGCAGGGAGACAGGGGGCATTGAAGCTTTCTTT. It translates to CASRETGGIEAFF.

This clonotype turned up a few times. The chain's CDR3 is CASSLPRGEQYF. CDR3 in DNA: TGTGCCAGCTCCCTTCCCCGGGGGGAGCAGTACTTC. This chain connects TRBV18 to TRBJ2-7, with D possibly TRBD2 on 6 matching bases. Germline CDR1 KGHSH, CDR2 LQKENI. Trimming took 6 bases from V and 7 from J, leaving 13 bases between them. The CDR3 sequence is 12 residues long.

The gene calls are TRBV24-1 and TRBJ2-3; 16 bases match TRBD2. Looked up from germline, CDR1 is KGHDR and CDR2 is SFDVKD. This CDR3 spans 18 amino acids. The V segment lost 2 bases and the J segment 1 base; nucleotides outside the gene matches: 2. The CDR3 coding sequence is TGTGCCACCAGTGATTCCGGGACTAGCGGGGGGGGCACAGATACGCAGTATTTT. Its translation: CATSDSGTSGGGTDTQYF.

This clonotype was detected a few times. The chain uses TRBV7-2 and TRBJ2-3; 12 bases align to TRBD2. The length of the CDR3 is 13 residues. The V and J ends lost 7 bases and 15 bases, in that order; junction bases with no gene match: 11. Germline V CDR1 and CDR2: SGHTA, FQGNSA. DNA of the CDR3: TGTGCCAGCACCTCTCGGTCTAGCGGGGGGGAATATTTT. Its translation: CASTSRSSGGEYF.

The sample holds many counts of this clonotype. The V and J genes are TRBV5-1 and TRBJ1-2; D ambiguous. V was cut by 0 bases and J by 1 base, with 7 bases left in between. The CDR3 runs to 14 residues. Germline V lookup: CDR1 SGHRS, CDR2 YFSETQ. The CDR3 here is CASSLDGNNYGYTF. CDR3 coding DNA: TGCGCCAGCAGCTTGGATGGAAATAACTATGGCTACACCTTC.

Only a few counts were recorded for this clonotype. The V and J genes are TRBV5-5 and TRBJ2-5, with 13 positions matching TRBD2. Germline loops: CDR1 SGHKS, CDR2 YYEKEE (reference sequence). There are 18 residues in the CDR3. Trimming at V came to 2 bases and at J to 4 bases, leaving 11 bases not matched to a gene. DNA for the CDR3: TGTGCCAGCAGCTTCGGACGACTAGCGGGGGGCATAGGAGAGACCCAGTACTTC. The encoded protein is CASSFGRLAGGIGETQYF.

This clonotype was observed a few times. The rearrangement joins TRBV19 to TRBJ2-5; 8 positions match TRBD2. CDR3 length equals 13 residues. CDR1 is LNHDA and CDR2 is SQIVND in the germline V gene (reference sequence). Trimming removed 5 bases from V and 4 bases from J; junction bases left unmatched: 3. The CDR3 nucleotides read TGTGCCAGTAGTCAACTAGCGGCAGAGACCCAGTACTTC. Translating gives CASSQLAAETQYF. Full variable domain (rest looked up from reference TRBV19 and TRBJ2-5): DGGITQSPKYLFRKEGQNVTLSCEQNLNHDAMYWYRQDPGQGLRLIYYSQIVNDFQKGDIAEGYSVSREKKESFPLTVTSAQKNPTAFYLCASSQLAAETQYFGPGTRLLVL.

This chain links TRBV7-2 with TRBJ2-3; 14 bases agree with TRBD2. CDR1 and CDR2 (germline): SGHTA, FQGNSA. The CDR3 loop spans 16 amino acids. The V gene end was trimmed by 4 bases and the J gene end by 6 bases; junction bases not matched to a gene: 6. The CDR3 region is CASSSRLAGGRDTQYF. The CDR3 nucleotides are TGTGCCAGCAGCTCTCGACTAGCGGGGGGGCGGGATACGCAGTATTTT.